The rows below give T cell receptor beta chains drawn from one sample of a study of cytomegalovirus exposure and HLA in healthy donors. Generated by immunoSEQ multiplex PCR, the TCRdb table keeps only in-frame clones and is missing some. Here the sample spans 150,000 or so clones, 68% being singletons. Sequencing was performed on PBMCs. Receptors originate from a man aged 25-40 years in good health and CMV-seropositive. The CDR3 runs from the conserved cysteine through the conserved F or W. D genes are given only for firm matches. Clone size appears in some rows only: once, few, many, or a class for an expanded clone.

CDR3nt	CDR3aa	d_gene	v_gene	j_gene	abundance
TGTGCCAGCAGTAGCGGCCGGAGCTACACCTTC	CASSSGRSYTF	.	TRBV6-5	TRBJ1-2	.
TGTGCCAGCAGTTTAGGGGGGAGGGCTGCCAAAAACATTCAGTACTTC	CASSLGGRAAKNIQYF	TRBD2	TRBV27	TRBJ2-4	.
TGCGCCAGCAGCCAAGAATCGGGGGTAGATAAACTGTTTTTT	CASSQESGVDKLFF	.	TRBV4-1	TRBJ1-4	few
TGTGCCAGCAGCGTAGGTGGCGGGGTTGAGCAGTTCTTC	CASSVGGGVEQFF	.	TRBV9	TRBJ2-1	.
TGTGCCAGCAGCTTGGCCGGAGCAAACACTGAAGCTTTCTTT	CASSLAGANTEAFF	.	TRBV5-8	TRBJ1-1	few
TGTGCCAGCAGTCCTCGGGTGTGGTCAGGGGGCGGCTATGGCTACACCTTC	CASSPRVWSGGGYGYTF	TRBD1	TRBV28	TRBJ1-2	.
TGTGCCAGCTCACCCCGACTAGCGGGAGAGGGTAATGAGCAGTTCTTC	CASSPRLAGEGNEQFF	TRBD2	TRBV18	TRBJ2-1	few
TGTGCCAGCAGCCAAGAGGGGGAGCCAGGGGCAACTAATGAAAAACTGTTTTTT	CASSQEGEPGATNEKLFF	.	TRBV4-2	TRBJ1-4	.
TGTGCCAGCAGCTCGGGACAGGGGGCGGGCGAGCAGTACTTC	CASSSGQGAGEQYF	TRBD1	TRBV7-3	TRBJ2-7	.
TGTGCCAGCAGCTTAGGTCAGTATCAGAACACTGAAGCTTTCTTT	CASSLGQYQNTEAFF	.	TRBV7-6	TRBJ1-1	.
TGTGCCAGCAGCGTAGGGGAGGGGACAGGAGGAAACTATGGCTACACCTTC	CASSVGEGTGGNYGYTF	TRBD1	TRBV9	TRBJ1-2	.
TGTGCCAGCTCACCACAATCATCGGGTACAAAAACTGAAGCTTTCTTT	CASSPQSSGTKTEAFF	.	TRBV18	TRBJ1-1	.
TGTGCCAGCAGCACATCCGCAGATACGCAGTATTTT	CASSTSADTQYF	.	TRBV7-9	TRBJ2-3	.
TGTGCCAGCAGTTGGGGGCTGGGCAATCAGCCCCAGCATTTT	CASSWGLGNQPQHF	.	TRBV5-6	TRBJ1-5	.
TGTGCCAGCAGCCGAAGTAGCGGGAGCTCGGTCAATGAGCAGTTCTTC	CASSRSSGSSVNEQFF	TRBD2	TRBV7-7	TRBJ2-1	.